The clone carrying this TCR beta chain has ten or more counts. The ends were cut back, 5 bases at V and 2 bases at J, with 10 bases in the middle. Germline V gene data show CDR1 as MDHEN and CDR2 as SYDVKM. The CDR3 is 13 residues long. The data are from a study of identical twins. TCRdb ran MiXCR on the 5' RACE reads and lists one entry per CDR3 protein. The sample consists of 200,000 to 250,000 distinct CDR3 sequences, around 6.8% of them appearing once. The same specimen was also included in a second study, on yellow fever vaccine responses in identical twins.

This sequence joins TRBV28 and TRBJ2-7; D is unresolved. This clonotype was sampled from a woman younger than 30 in good health. Specimen: memory (CD45RO+) T cells sorted from blood. The CDR3 DNA reads as TGTGCCAGCAGTCGGCAGACAACCTACGAGCAGTACTTC. Its protein product is CASSRQTTYEQYF.